A single sample gave rise to the 14 T cell receptor beta chains below, sequenced in a study of cytomegalovirus exposure and HLA in healthy donors. PCR amplification relied on 60 Vbeta primers (plus 13 Jbeta primers). Measured with immunoSEQ multiplex PCR; TCRdb has only the in-frame clones, and not every one. The sample records 180,000 or so clones, 79% being singletons. Input material: PBMCs. The receptors were sampled from a woman aged 50 to 60 in good health and CMV-seronegative.

This clone was recorded a few times. The chain has TRBV12-5 and TRBJ1-1; 9 bases fit TRBD1. The CDR3 totals 15 residues. Germline V gives CDR1 LGHNT, CDR2 FRNRAP. The trim removed 6 bases at V and 3 bases at J, leaving 8 bases unmatched. The chain's CDR3 is CASGRSGTGYTEAFF. The CDR3 DNA reads TGTGCTAGTGGCAGGTCCGGGACAGGGTACACTGAAGCTTTCTTT.

This clone was seen a handful of times. The V call is TRBV19, the J call TRBJ1-1; D is ambiguous. Trimming took 5 bases from V and 0 from J, leaving 10 bases between them. Germline V lookup: CDR1 LNHDA, CDR2 SQIVND (reference sequence). This CDR3 has 14 residues. Here the CDR3 DNA reads TGTGCCAGTAGTGAGTTCGGGGTGAACACTGAAGCTTTCTTT. Protein sequence: CASSEFGVNTEAFF. Full variable domain (rest looked up from reference TRBV19 and TRBJ1-1): DGGITQSPKYLFRKEGQNVTLSCEQNLNHDAMYWYRQDPGQGLRLIYYSQIVNDFQKGDIAEGYSVSREKKESFPLTVTSAQKNPTAFYLCASSEFGVNTEAFFGQGTRLTVV.

CDR3 sequence: CASSLYRDSPYNEQFF. The CDR3 DNA sequence: TGTGCCAGCTCACTCTACCGGGACAGCCCCTACAATGAGCAGTTCTTC. V and J are TRBV18 and TRBJ2-1, with 7 bases aligning to TRBD1. The CDR3 totals 16 residues. CDR1 KGHSH and CDR2 LQKENI come from the germline V gene. The junction had 8 bases not matched to a gene; V was cut back by 4 bases and J by 2 bases.

A word on this clone: Mismatch with germline at one junction end may stem from a read error. The sample has other DNA sequences that encode this CDR3 too. This sequence joins TRBV25-1 and TRBJ1-6; 8 bases line up with TRBD1. This CDR3 has 14 residues. Germline-derived CDR1 and CDR2 are MGHDK and SYGVNS. In DNA, the CDR3 is TGTGCCAGCAAAGCAGGGGGCTCTAATTCCCCCCTCCACTTT. Protein product: CASKAGGSNSPLHF.

V gene TRBV27 combines with J gene TRBJ2-1; a possible D gene is TRBD2 (6 bases). V lost 2 bases and J lost 7, with 15 bases in between. This CDR3 is 15 amino acids long. Germline V lookup: CDR1 MNHEY, CDR2 SMNVEV (reference sequence). The CDR3: CASSLNPDGGNEQFF. CDR3 nucleotide sequence: TGTGCCAGCAGTTTAAATCCGGATGGGGGGAATGAGCAGTTCTTC.

The chain couples TRBV5-6 to TRBJ2-7; TRBD1 aligns across 9 bases. Germline V gene lookup returns CDR1 SGHDT and CDR2 YYEEEE. V gave up 2 bases and J gave up 2 bases; unmatched junction bases: 8. The CDR3 contains 16 residues. The chain's CDR3 is CASSFIPGTGTYEQYF. The CDR3 region has the DNA TGTGCCAGCAGCTTCATTCCCGGGACAGGGACCTACGAGCAGTACTTC.

The chain is built from TRBV28 and TRBJ2-5; D is ambiguous. The CDR3 sequence is 11 residues long. The V and J ends lost 1 base and 5 bases respectively, with 2 bases between them. The V gene's germline CDR1 is MDHEN and CDR2 SYDVKM. For the CDR3, the DNA is TGTGCCAGCAGTTTATCTGAGACCCAGTACTTC. This sequence encodes CASSLSETQYF.

The rearrangement uses TRBV10-2 and TRBJ1-6, with D possibly being TRBD1 (6 bases). V was clipped by 8 bases and J by 0 bases, with 20 bases between them. The V gene's germline CDR1 is WSHSY and CDR2 SAAADI. The CDR3 is 18 amino acids. The CDR3 reads CASRGGGHRSSYNSPLHF. The CDR3 bases are TGCGCCAGCCGAGGGGGGGGGCACCGGAGCTCCTATAATTCACCCCTCCACTTT.

The chain combines TRBV19 with TRBJ1-6; 8 positions agree with TRBD1. The V segment lost 6 bases and the J segment 8 bases; nucleotides outside the gene matches: 3. The germline CDR1 and CDR2 sequences are LNHDA and SQIVND (reference sequence). CDR3 length: 13 amino acids. CDR3 sequence (DNA): TGTGCCAGTAGCGCAGGGGGCTATTCACCCCTCCACTTT. This codes for CASSAGGYSPLHF.

The CDR3 is CASIPPGGYEQYF. The CDR3 bases are TGTGCCAGCATTCCCCCAGGGGGCTACGAGCAGTACTTC. The chain employs TRBV28 and TRBJ2-5; 7 nucleotides line up with TRBD1. The closer fit of TRBJ2-7 to the DNA end suggests the J call may be wrong. The CDR3 runs to 13 residues. The germline V gene has CDR1 MDHEN and CDR2 SYDVKM.

The chain couples TRBV5-1 to TRBJ2-3; maybe TRBD2 (7 bases). The CDR3 has 13 amino acids. CDR1 is SGHRS, CDR2 YFSETQ, per germline. V lost 7 bases, J lost 5 bases, and 14 bases lay in between. In nucleotides, the CDR3 is TGCGCCAGCGGGGGGGCCGTTTTAGATACGCAGTATTTT. Protein product: CASGGAVLDTQYF.

The CDR3 protein is CASSEGTKRGQPQHF. For the CDR3, the DNA is TGTGCCAGCAGTGAAGGGACAAAAAGAGGTCAGCCCCAGCATTTT. J is TRBJ1-5 and V is TRBV6-1; the D gene is possibly TRBD1 (5 bases). Germline V gives CDR1 MNHNS, CDR2 SASEGT. This CDR3 spans 15 amino acids. V lost 1 base and J 6 bases, leaving 13 bases between the germline ends.

The V call is TRBV7-2, the J call TRBJ2-3; 10 bases match TRBD2. CDR1 is SGHTA, CDR2 FQGNSA, per germline. The CDR3 length is 15 residues. Trimming removed 5 bases from V and 3 bases from J; junction bases left unmatched: 5. The CDR3 DNA reads TGTGCCAGCAGCCCGCAGCGGGGGGGTACAGATACGCAGTATTTT. It codes for CASSPQRGGTDTQYF.

CDR3 coding DNA: TGCGCCAGCAGCGCTGGACAATATAATTCACCCCTCCACTTT. Translating it yields CASSAGQYNSPLHF. V is TRBV10-2 and J is TRBJ1-6, with D possibly being TRBD1 (5 bases). Germline V lookup: CDR1 WSHSY, CDR2 SAAADI. Trimming shortened V by 6 bases and J by 4 bases, and 10 bases separated the two germline ends. The CDR3 has 14 amino acids.